This TCR beta chain comes out of a study of shared clonotypes between healthy human individuals. General study results and limits: Donor scarcity curtailed the genetic and exposure-history diversity represented herein. Sampling involved blood alone; tissue repertoires likely differ.

Several immunoSEQ 96-well plates shared each subset's DNA, each plate a replicate. Sequencing used immunoSEQ multiplex PCR; TCRdb keeps in-frame clones, though not all of them. The sample contains about 480,000 clones, approximately 79% of which appear only once. In its sample, this clone was seen a few times. Its antigen remains unidentified. Different DNA sequences within this sample yield the same CDR3. CDR3 length: 15 amino acids. Per germline, CDR1 KGHSH and CDR2 LQKENI. Trimming cost V 3 bases and J 0 bases, with 10 bases left between them. The sequence came from a woman in her forties in good health. Some clones in this sample may be carry-over from other donors' samples. The sample taken for sequencing was PBMCs. The J gene is TRBJ2-3, the V gene TRBV18; D uncertain. The CDR3 protein is CASSPLGTSTDTQYF. The CDR3 DNA follows: TGTGCCAGCTCACCTCTTGGAACTAGCACAGATACGCAGTATTTT.